Shown below are 32 T cell receptor beta chains from a single sample sequenced in a study of response to subunit inactivated influenza vaccine. MiXCR, run by TCRdb on the RT-PCR reads, gives a single entry per CDR3 protein. The table shows approximately 520,000 distinct CDR3 sequences, with 25% occurring only once. The sample in question was CD4+ T cells sorted from PBMCs, obtained roughly 5 days after vaccination. Receptors were obtained from a man between 45 and 60 years old who received an inactivated influenza vaccine.

The chain uses TRBV6-1 and TRBJ2-2; no firm D call. V gave up 4 bases and J gave up 4 bases, with 13 bases separating them. Germline V gene sequence: CDR1 MNHNS, CDR2 SASEGT. This CDR3 is built from 15 residues. CDR3 nucleotide sequence: TGTGCCAGCAGTGCGTCCAGGACCGGCACCGGGGAGCTGTTTTTT. Amino acids: CASSASRTGTGELFF.

This clonotype was recorded a few times. V gene TRBV9 combines with J gene TRBJ1-1, with D perhaps matching TRBD1 (6 bases). CDR1 and CDR2 (germline): SGDLS, YYNGEE. Deletions cut 0 bases from V and 1 base from J, with 10 bases between. This CDR3 region has 15 residues. The DNA for the CDR3 is TGTGCCAGCAGCGTAGGGGGACAACAGAACACTGAAGCTTTCTTT. The encoded protein is CASSVGGQQNTEAFF.

This clonotype was detected a few times. V usage is TRBV6-2 or TRBV6-3 and J usage is TRBJ2-7, with D perhaps TRBD1 (6 bases). V was clipped by 9 bases and J by 2 bases, with 17 bases between them. In germline, CDR1 is MNHEY, CDR2 SVGEGT. The length of the CDR3 is 14 residues. The CDR3 region has the DNA TGTGCCAGTGTAGCTATAGGACAGACCTACGAGCAGTACTTC. It translates to CASVAIGQTYEQYF.

This clonotype came up a few times. The chain recombines TRBV6-2 or TRBV6-3 with TRBJ1-5; TRBD1 matches at 7 bases. The V gene end was trimmed by 3 bases and the J gene end by 1 base; junction bases not matched to a gene: 9. The CDR3 is 17 residues long. Germline lookup yields CDR1 MNHEY and CDR2 SVGEGT. DNA for the CDR3: TGTGCCAGCAGTTATCCTTCCCGACAGGGAAGCAATCAGCCCCAGCATTTT. It yields the protein CASSYPSRQGSNQPQHF.

This clonotype has ten or more counts. The chain links TRBV2 to TRBJ2-5; no definite D call. This CDR3 comprises 12 residues. Per the germline V gene, CDR1 is SNHLY and CDR2 is FYNNEI. The V end was cut by 8 bases, the J end by 3 bases, with 10 bases between. CDR3 nucleotide sequence: TGTGCCAGCTCGGGCGGTGAAGAGACCCAGTACTTC. The encoded protein is CASSGGEETQYF.

The rearrangement uses TRBV12-3 or TRBV12-4 and TRBJ1-1; no clear D gene. V gave up 3 bases and J gave up 1 base, with 12 bases separating them. The CDR3 is 15 amino acids. DNA of the CDR3: TGTGCCAGCAGTTTGGCCACTACATGGAACACTGAAGCTTTCTTT. This gives the protein CASSLATTWNTEAFF.

This clonotype was observed once. This chain joins TRBV24-1 and TRBJ2-3, with D possibly being TRBD1 or TRBD2 (6 bases each). Germline-derived CDR1 and CDR2 are KGHDR and SFDVKD. With 4 bases removed from V and 6 bases from J, the gap between germline ends came to 10 bases. The CDR3 loop spans 13 amino acids. The CDR3 is CATSDTGTDTQYF. The CDR3 nucleotides are TGTGCCACCAGTGACACAGGGACTGATACGCAGTATTTT.

A few counts support this clonotype. The chain joins TRBV11-1 to TRBJ1-1; no clear D. Germline CDR1 and CDR2: SGHAT and FQDESV (reference sequence). The CDR3 runs to 14 residues. The germline V and J ends were trimmed by 5 bases and 1 base, with 11 bases remaining between them. Here the CDR3 reads CASSRSTKNTEAFF. DNA for the CDR3: TGTGCCAGCAGCCGAAGTACAAAGAACACTGAAGCTTTCTTT.

This clonotype was observed a few times. This chain joins TRBV5-1 and TRBJ1-1; the D is unclear. The germline gives CDR1 SGHRS, CDR2 YFSETQ. Trimming removed 5 bases at V and 1 base at J, with 3 bases between. The CDR3 consists of 11 residues. This CDR3 is CASRWNTEAFF. CDR3 in DNA: TGCGCCAGCAGATGGAACACTGAAGCTTTCTTT.

This chain connects TRBV20-1 to TRBJ2-1; 7 bases are a match to TRBD1. With V trimmed by 1 base and J by 4 bases, 10 bases remained unmatched. The CDR3 covers 16 residues. Germline CDR1 and CDR2: DFQATT and SNEGSKA (reference sequence). The CDR3 region is CSARARDRGLYNEQFF. CDR3 nucleotide sequence: TGCAGTGCTAGAGCCCGGGACAGAGGATTATACAATGAGCAGTTCTTC.

The chain links TRBV7-2 to TRBJ2-5, with 8 bases matching TRBD2. Germline V lookup: CDR1 SGHTA, CDR2 FQGNSA. The CDR3 is 14 residues long. The junction had 13 bases not matched to a gene; V was cut back by 9 bases and J by 7 bases. In nucleotides, the CDR3 is TGTGCCAGTTCCGGGACTAGGGCCCGGGGGACCCAGTACTTC. Protein: CASSGTRARGTQYF.

The rearrangement uses TRBV20-1 and TRBJ2-1, with a tentative D call TRBD2 (6 bases). The CDR3 sequence is 13 residues long. Looked up from germline, CDR1 is DFQATT and CDR2 is SNEGSKA (reference sequence). The ends were cut back, 7 bases at V and 0 bases at J, with 10 bases in the middle. CDR3 bases: TGCAGTGTCGCGGGGAGCTCCTACAATGAGCAGTTCTTC. It codes for CSVAGSSYNEQFF.

The chain employs TRBV20-1 and TRBJ2-7; TRBD2 is a possible D gene (5 bases). The CDR3 runs to 14 residues. V lost 1 base and J lost 7, with 17 bases in between. Germline CDR1 is DFQATT and CDR2 is SNEGSKA (reference sequence). CDR3 region: CSARGEMGLGEQYF. DNA of the CDR3: TGCAGTGCTAGAGGGGAGATGGGGTTGGGGGAGCAGTACTTC.

This clonotype appeared a few times. The DNA of the CDR3 is TGCAGTGCTTTCGACAACAGGGGGGGAAACACCGGGGAGCTGTTTTTT. It codes for CSAFDNRGGNTGELFF. The chain is built from TRBV20-1 and TRBJ2-2; perhaps TRBD1 as D (8 bases). CDR1 DFQATT and CDR2 SNEGSKA come from the germline V gene (reference sequence). The germline V and J ends were trimmed by 5 bases and 2 bases, with 18 bases remaining between them. The CDR3 spans 16 residues.

The count of this clonotype is one. The CDR3 nucleotides are TGCAGCGAGGGAGGTTCAGTACAAGAGACCCAGTACTTC. Its protein product is CSEGGSVQETQYF. The chain joins TRBV29-1 to TRBJ2-5; D is perhaps TRBD2 (6 bases). The CDR3 covers 13 residues. The germline V and J ends were trimmed by 7 bases and 2 bases, with 14 bases remaining between them. Germline V gene data show CDR1 as SQVTM and CDR2 as ANQGSEA.

The chain links TRBV2 to TRBJ2-7; TRBD1 matches 8 bases. J gave up 3 bases and V 4 bases, and 5 bases lay outside the gene matches. Germline V gives CDR1 SNHLY, CDR2 FYNNEI. CDR3 length equals 14 residues. CDR3 DNA sequence: TGTGCCAGCAGTGTGGGGACAGGTTACTACGAGCAGTACTTC. It encodes CASSVGTGYYEQYF.

This clonotype was recorded a few times. V gene TRBV20-1 combines with J gene TRBJ1-4, with D uncertain. The ends were cut back, 6 bases at V and 8 bases at J, with 16 bases in the middle. The CDR3 has 13 residues. CDR1 and CDR2 (germline): DFQATT, SNEGSKA (reference sequence). Written as DNA, the CDR3 is TGCAGTGCCACGGTCAGGACGATGGAAAAACTGTTTTTT. It is translated as CSATVRTMEKLFF.

The J gene is TRBJ2-1, the V gene TRBV5-1, with a weak D call TRBD2 (6 bases). This CDR3 has 14 amino acids. Germline CDR1 reads SGHRS; CDR2 reads YFSETQ. V lost 2 bases and J 3 bases, leaving 9 bases between the germline ends. CDR3 sequence (DNA): TGCGCCAGCAGCTTAGGGGACTTCTACAATGAGCAGTTCTTC. Its protein is CASSLGDFYNEQFF.

The genes are TRBV2 and TRBJ1-5; the match to TRBD1 covers 8 bases. This CDR3 contains 15 residues. Germline loops: CDR1 SNHLY, CDR2 FYNNEI. After removal of 4 bases from V and 2 bases from J, the junction contained 4 bases not matched to a gene. The CDR3 DNA is TGTGCCAGCAGTGCAGAACAGGGGGGCAATCAGCCCCAGCATTTT. Protein product: CASSAEQGGNQPQHF.

The V call is TRBV5-6, the J call TRBJ2-3, with D possibly TRBD2 on 6 matching bases. Trimming shortened V by 4 bases and J by 2 bases, and 11 bases separated the two germline ends. The germline CDR1 and CDR2 sequences are SGHDT and YYEEEE. This CDR3 comprises 14 residues. This CDR3 reads CASSPRRATDTQYF. In DNA, the CDR3 is TGTGCCAGCAGCCCTAGGAGGGCCACAGATACGCAGTATTTT. The whole variable domain, remainder taken from reference TRBV5-6 and TRBJ2-3, is DAGVTQSPTHLIKTRGQQVTLRCSPKSGHDTVSWYQQALGQGPQFIFQYYEEEERQRGNFPDRFSGHQFPNYSSELNVNALLLGDSALYLCASSPRRATDTQYFGPGTRLTVL.

This clonotype was counted only a few times. The chain has TRBV4-2 and TRBJ1-4; 9 positions match TRBD1. The CDR3 spans 15 residues. Germline V CDR1 and CDR2: LGHNA, YNFKEQ. V lost 0 bases and J lost 7; bases outside the gene matches: 3. The CDR3 reads CASSQDWTGVEKLFF. CDR3 DNA: TGTGCCAGCAGCCAAGACTGGACAGGGGTTGAAAAACTGTTTTTT.

The V and J genes are TRBV5-5 and TRBJ1-5; maybe TRBD1 (5 bases). The germline V gene has CDR1 SGHKS and CDR2 YYEKEE (reference sequence). The V gene lost 0 bases and the J gene lost 5 bases, with 9 bases spanning the gap. The CDR3 sequence is 14 residues long. The CDR3 is CASSLGGVDQPQHF. The CDR3 nucleotides read TGTGCCAGCAGCTTGGGGGGGGTGGATCAGCCCCAGCATTTT. Using reference TRBV5-5 and TRBJ1-5 for the parts outside the CDR3, the full variable domain is DAGVTQSPTHLIKTRGQQVTLRCSPISGHKSVSWYQQVLGQGPQFIFQYYEKEERGRGNFPDRFSARQFPNYSSELNVNALLLGDSALYLCASSLGGVDQPQHFGDGTRLSIL.

The chain uses TRBV28 and TRBJ2-3; D remains ambiguous. V gave up 6 bases and J gave up 4 bases, with 14 bases separating them. The CDR3 runs to 14 residues. The germline gives CDR1 MDHEN, CDR2 SYDVKM. CDR3 DNA: TGTGCCAGCAGGTCCTCGTCTCTGGCAGATACGCAGTATTTT. It codes for CASRSSSLADTQYF.

The rearrangement uses TRBV7-9 and TRBJ2-1; no firm D call. CDR3 size: 11 residues. With 3 bases removed from V and 7 bases from J, the gap between germline ends came to 4 bases. Germline CDR1 SEHNR, CDR2 FQNEAQ (reference sequence). The chain's CDR3 is CASSFQNEQFF. The CDR3 bases are TGTGCCAGCAGCTTTCAGAATGAGCAGTTCTTC.

The chain has TRBV20-1 and TRBJ1-6; 7 nucleotides align to TRBD1. The V segment lost 1 base and the J segment 7 bases; nucleotides outside the gene matches: 7. Germline V gene data show CDR1 as DFQATT and CDR2 as SNEGSKA (reference sequence). This CDR3 region has 15 residues. The CDR3 region has the DNA TGCAGTGCTAGAGGACAGGGTGGGCGGAATTCACCCCTCCACTTT. Its protein product is CSARGQGGRNSPLHF.

This chain connects TRBV5-5 to TRBJ2-2; 11 nucleotides line up with TRBD2. V was pared by 0 bases and J by 5 bases, with 6 bases of the junction left unmatched. Germline V gene sequence: CDR1 SGHKS, CDR2 YYEKEE (reference sequence). The CDR3 is 17 residues long. The CDR3 loop is CASSLGSGGAWTGELFF. CDR3 nucleotides: TGTGCCAGCAGCTTGGGTAGCGGGGGGGCATGGACCGGGGAGCTGTTTTTT.

This clonotype was observed a few times. The chain employs TRBV5-1 and TRBJ2-7; tentatively, D is TRBD1 or TRBD2 (5 bases each). Germline loops: CDR1 SGHRS, CDR2 YFSETQ. The CDR3 contains 16 residues. Trimming removed 4 bases from V and 0 bases from J, with 17 bases in between. The CDR3 protein is CASSLGRAGVSYEQYF. DNA for the CDR3: TGCGCCAGCAGCCTGGGACGGGCGGGCGTCTCCTACGAGCAGTACTTC. The full variable domain, rest sourced from reference TRBV5-1 and TRBJ2-7, is KAGVTQTPRYLIKTRGQQVTLSCSPISGHRSVSWYQQTPGQGLQFLFEYFSETQRNKGNFPGRFSGRQFSNSRSEMNVSTLELGDSALYLCASSLGRAGVSYEQYFGPGTRLTVT.

V gene TRBV5-1 combines with J gene TRBJ1-6; TRBD1 aligns across 8 bases. Germline assignment: CDR1 SGHRS and CDR2 YFSETQ. The CDR3 sequence is 14 residues long. J gave up 7 bases and V 5 bases, and 5 bases lay outside the gene matches. CDR3 amino acids: CASSSRTGNSPLHF. CDR3 sequence (DNA): TGCGCCAGCAGTTCGCGGACAGGGAATTCACCCCTCCACTTT.

The chain uses TRBV7-2 and TRBJ1-5; weak D call: TRBD1 (5 bases). V lost 3 bases, J lost 2 bases, and 11 bases lay in between. Looked up from germline, CDR1 is SGHTA and CDR2 is FQGNSA. This CDR3 has 15 amino acids. The CDR3 loop is CASSLFGGGNQPQHF. The DNA of the CDR3 is TGTGCCAGCAGCTTGTTCGGGGGAGGCAATCAGCCCCAGCATTTT.

The V gene is TRBV6-2 or TRBV6-3, the J gene TRBJ1-5; perhaps TRBD1 as D (5 bases). Germline assignment: CDR1 MNHEY and CDR2 SVGEGT. The CDR3 loop spans 15 amino acids. V was clipped by 2 bases and J by 0 bases, with 8 bases between them. CDR3 bases: TGTGCCAGCAGTTACGGAGGGACTAGCAATCAGCCCCAGCATTTT. Translated, it gives CASSYGGTSNQPQHF.

The rearrangement uses TRBV18 and TRBJ2-5; 7 bases match TRBD1. The V gene's germline CDR1 is KGHSH and CDR2 LQKENI. V was clipped by 6 bases and J by 4 bases; unmatched bases: 11. The CDR3 totals 15 residues. In nucleotides, the CDR3 is TGTGCCAGCTCTACCGGACAGGTTTTTAGAGAGACCCAGTACTTC. This translates into CASSTGQVFRETQYF.

This clonotype was seen a handful of times. The chain joins TRBV7-2 to TRBJ2-2; D is ambiguous. The CDR3 contains 13 residues. Germline assignment: CDR1 SGHTA and CDR2 FQGNSA. V was pared by 5 bases and J by 5 bases, with 9 bases between. The CDR3 protein is CASSNPETGELFF. CDR3 DNA sequence: TGTGCCAGCAGCAACCCGGAGACCGGGGAGCTGTTTTTT.